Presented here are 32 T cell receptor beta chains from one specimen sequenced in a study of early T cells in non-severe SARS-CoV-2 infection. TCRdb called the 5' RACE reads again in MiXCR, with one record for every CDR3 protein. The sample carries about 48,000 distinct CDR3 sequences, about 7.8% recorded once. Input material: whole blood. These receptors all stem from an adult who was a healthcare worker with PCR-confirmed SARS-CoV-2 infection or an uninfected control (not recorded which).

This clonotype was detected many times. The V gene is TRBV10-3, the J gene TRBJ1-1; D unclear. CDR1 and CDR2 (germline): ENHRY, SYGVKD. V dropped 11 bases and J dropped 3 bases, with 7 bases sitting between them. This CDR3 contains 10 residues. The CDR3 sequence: CAAGDTEAFF. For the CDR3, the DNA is TGTGCCGCCGGGGACACTGAAGCTTTCTTT.

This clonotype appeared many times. Here the CDR3 DNA reads TGTGCCAGCGGGGCGCAGGGTTTGTCCACAGATACGCAGTATTTT. Translation gives CASGAQGLSTDTQYF. The chain uses TRBV2 and TRBJ2-3; D might be TRBD1 (5 bases). Germline lookup yields CDR1 SNHLY and CDR2 FYNNEI. The V end lost 8 bases, the J end lost 2 bases, and 17 bases lay between the germline ends. The CDR3 runs 15 residues.

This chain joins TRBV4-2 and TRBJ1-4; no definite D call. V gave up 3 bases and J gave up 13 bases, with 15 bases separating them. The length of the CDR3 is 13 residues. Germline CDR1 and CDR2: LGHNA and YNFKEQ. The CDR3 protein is CASSQESLGRLFF. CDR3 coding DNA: TGTGCCAGCAGCCAGGAGTCTTTGGGAAGACTGTTTTTT.

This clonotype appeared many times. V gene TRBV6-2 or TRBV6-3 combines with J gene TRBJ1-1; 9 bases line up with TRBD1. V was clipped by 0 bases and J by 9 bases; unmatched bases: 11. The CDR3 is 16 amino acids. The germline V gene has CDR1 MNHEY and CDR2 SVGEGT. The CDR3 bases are TGTGCCAGCAGTTACTCTAACGGACAGGGGAATTTGAAAGCTTTCTTT. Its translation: CASSYSNGQGNLKAFF.

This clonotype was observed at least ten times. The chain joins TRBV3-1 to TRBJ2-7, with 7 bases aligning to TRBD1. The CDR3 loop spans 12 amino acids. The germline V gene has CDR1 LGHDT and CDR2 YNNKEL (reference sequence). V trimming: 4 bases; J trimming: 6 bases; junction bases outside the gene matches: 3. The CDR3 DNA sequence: TGTGCCAGCAGCCCCAACAGGGGCGAGCAGTACTTC. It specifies CASSPNRGEQYF.

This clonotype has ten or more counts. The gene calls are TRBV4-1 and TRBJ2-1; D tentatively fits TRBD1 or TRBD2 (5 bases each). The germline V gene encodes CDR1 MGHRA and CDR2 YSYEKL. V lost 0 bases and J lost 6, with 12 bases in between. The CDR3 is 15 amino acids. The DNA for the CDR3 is TGCGCCAGCAGCCAAGATTGGGGGACCCGCAATGAGCAGTTCTTC. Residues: CASSQDWGTRNEQFF.

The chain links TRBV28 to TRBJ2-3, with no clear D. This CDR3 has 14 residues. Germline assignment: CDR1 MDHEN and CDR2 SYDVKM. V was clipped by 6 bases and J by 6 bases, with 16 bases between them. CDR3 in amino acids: CASRSQGSTDTQYF. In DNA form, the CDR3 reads TGTGCCAGCAGATCCCAAGGATCGACCGATACGCAGTATTTT.

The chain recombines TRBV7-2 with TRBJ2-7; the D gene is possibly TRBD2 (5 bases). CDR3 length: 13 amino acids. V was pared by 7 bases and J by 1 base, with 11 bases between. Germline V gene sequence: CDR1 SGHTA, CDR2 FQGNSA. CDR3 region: CASNREGSYEQYF. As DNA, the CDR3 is TGTGCCAGCAACCGCGAGGGTTCCTACGAGCAGTACTTC.

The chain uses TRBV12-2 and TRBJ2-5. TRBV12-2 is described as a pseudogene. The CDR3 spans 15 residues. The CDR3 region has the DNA TGTGCAAGTCGCATCCTTCTAATGAATCAAGAGACCCAGTACTTC. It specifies CASRILLMNQETQYF.

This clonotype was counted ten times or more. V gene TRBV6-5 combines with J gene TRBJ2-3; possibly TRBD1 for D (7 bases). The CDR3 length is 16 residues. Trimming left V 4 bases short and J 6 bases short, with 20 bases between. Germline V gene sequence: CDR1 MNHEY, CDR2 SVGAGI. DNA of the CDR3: TGTGCCAGCAGTTCTATCATTGGCAGGGGGGATGATACGCAGTATTTT. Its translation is CASSSIIGRGDDTQYF.

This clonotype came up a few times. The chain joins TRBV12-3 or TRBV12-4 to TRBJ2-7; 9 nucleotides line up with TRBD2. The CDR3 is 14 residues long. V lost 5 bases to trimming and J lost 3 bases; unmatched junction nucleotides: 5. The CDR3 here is CASSDDSGGYEQYF. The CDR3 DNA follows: TGTGCCAGCAGTGATGATAGCGGGGGCTACGAGCAGTACTTC.

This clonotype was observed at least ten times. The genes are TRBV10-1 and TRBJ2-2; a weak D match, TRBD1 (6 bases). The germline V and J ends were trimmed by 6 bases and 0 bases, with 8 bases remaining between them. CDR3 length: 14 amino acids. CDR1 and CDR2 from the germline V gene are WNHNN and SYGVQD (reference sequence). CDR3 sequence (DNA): TGCGCCAGCAGGCAGGGGTCGAACACCGGGGAGCTGTTTTTT. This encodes CASRQGSNTGELFF.

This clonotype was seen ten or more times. In nucleotides, the CDR3 is TGTGCCAGCAGTCAAGGGATTGGGGTGAACATTCAGTACTTC. This encodes CASSQGIGVNIQYF. This chain links TRBV28 with TRBJ2-4; no clear D. Germline CDR1 is MDHEN and CDR2 is SYDVKM. Deletions cut 5 bases from V and 7 bases from J, with 15 bases between. CDR3 length: 14 residues.

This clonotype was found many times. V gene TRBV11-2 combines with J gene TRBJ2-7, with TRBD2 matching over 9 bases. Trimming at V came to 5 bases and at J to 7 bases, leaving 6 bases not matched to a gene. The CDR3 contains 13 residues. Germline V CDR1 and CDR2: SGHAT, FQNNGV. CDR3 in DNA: TGTGCCAGCAGCCACACTAGCGGGTTTGAGCAGTACTTC. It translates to CASSHTSGFEQYF. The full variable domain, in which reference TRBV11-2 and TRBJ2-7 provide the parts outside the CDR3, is EAGVAQSPRYKIIEKRQSVAFWCNPISGHATLYWYQQILGQGPKLLIQFQNNGVVDDSQLPKDRFSAERLKGVDSTLKIQPAKLEDSAVYLCASSHTSGFEQYFGPGTRLTVT.

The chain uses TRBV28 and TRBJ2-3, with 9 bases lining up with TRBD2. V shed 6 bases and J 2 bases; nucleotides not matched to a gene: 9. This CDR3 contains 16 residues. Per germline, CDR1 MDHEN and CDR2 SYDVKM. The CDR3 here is CASRIRAGGHTDTQYF. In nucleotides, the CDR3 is TGTGCCAGCAGGATCAGGGCGGGGGGGCACACAGATACGCAGTATTTT.

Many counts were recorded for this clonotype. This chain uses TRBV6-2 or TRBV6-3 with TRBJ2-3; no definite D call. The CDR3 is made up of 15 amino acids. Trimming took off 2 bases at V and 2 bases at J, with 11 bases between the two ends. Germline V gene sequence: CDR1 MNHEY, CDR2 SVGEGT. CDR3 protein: CASSYDLYLTDTQYF. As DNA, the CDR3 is TGTGCCAGCAGTTACGACTTGTACCTCACAGATACGCAGTATTTT.

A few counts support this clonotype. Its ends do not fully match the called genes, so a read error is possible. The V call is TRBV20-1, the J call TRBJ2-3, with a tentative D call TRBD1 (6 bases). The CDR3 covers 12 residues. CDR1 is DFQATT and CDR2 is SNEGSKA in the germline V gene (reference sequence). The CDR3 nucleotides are TGCAGTGCTGGAGACAGGACAGATACGCAGTATTTT. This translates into CSAGDRTDTQYF.

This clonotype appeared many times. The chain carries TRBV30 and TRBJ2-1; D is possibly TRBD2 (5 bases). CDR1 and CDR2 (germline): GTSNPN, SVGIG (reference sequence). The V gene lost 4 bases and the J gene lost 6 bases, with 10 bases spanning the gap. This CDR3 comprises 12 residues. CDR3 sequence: CAWMDFSNEQFF. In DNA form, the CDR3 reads TGTGCCTGGATGGACTTCTCCAATGAGCAGTTCTTC.

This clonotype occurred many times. The CDR3 DNA reads TGTGCCAGCAGGAGGAACAGGGGTACCATGAACACTGAAGCTTTCTTT. Translating it yields CASRRNRGTMNTEAFF. This chain connects TRBV5-8 to TRBJ1-1; 7 bases align to TRBD1. Germline assignment: CDR1 SGHTS and CDR2 YDEGEE. The CDR3 is 16 residues long. V lost 5 bases, J lost 0 bases, and 10 bases stayed unmatched. The full variable domain, in which reference TRBV5-8 and TRBJ1-1 provide the parts outside the CDR3, is EAGVTQSPTHLIKTRGQQATLRCSPISGHTSVYWYQQALGLGLQFLLWYDEGEERNRGNFPPRFSGRQFPNYSSELNVNALELEDSALYLCASRRNRGTMNTEAFFGQGTRLTVV.

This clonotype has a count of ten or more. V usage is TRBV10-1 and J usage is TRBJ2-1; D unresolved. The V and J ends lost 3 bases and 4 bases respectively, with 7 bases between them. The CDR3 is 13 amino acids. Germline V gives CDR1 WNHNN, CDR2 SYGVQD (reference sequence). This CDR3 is CASSDPVYNEQFF. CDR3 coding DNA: TGCGCCAGCAGTGACCCCGTATACAATGAGCAGTTCTTC.

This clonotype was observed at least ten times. The CDR3 spells CSARSGQLNYGYTF. In DNA, the CDR3 is TGCAGTGCTAGAAGCGGGCAGCTAAACTATGGCTACACCTTC. The chain combines TRBV20-1 with TRBJ1-2; D remains unclear. V lost 2 bases, J lost 2 bases, and 12 bases lay in between. This CDR3 region has 14 residues. Germline V CDR1 and CDR2: DFQATT, SNEGSKA (reference sequence).

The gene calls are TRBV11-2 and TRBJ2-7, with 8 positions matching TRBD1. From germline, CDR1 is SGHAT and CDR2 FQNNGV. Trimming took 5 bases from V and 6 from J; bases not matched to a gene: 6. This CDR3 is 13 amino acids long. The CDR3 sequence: CASSRTGLPEQYF. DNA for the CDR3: TGTGCCAGCAGCCGGACAGGGTTACCCGAGCAGTACTTC.

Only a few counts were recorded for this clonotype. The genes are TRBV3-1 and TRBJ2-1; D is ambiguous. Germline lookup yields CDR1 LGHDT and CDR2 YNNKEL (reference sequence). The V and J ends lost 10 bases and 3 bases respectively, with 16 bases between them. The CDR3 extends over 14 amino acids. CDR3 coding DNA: TGTGCCACCTCCCAACCTCCGAGCTACAATGAGCAGTTCTTC. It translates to CATSQPPSYNEQFF.

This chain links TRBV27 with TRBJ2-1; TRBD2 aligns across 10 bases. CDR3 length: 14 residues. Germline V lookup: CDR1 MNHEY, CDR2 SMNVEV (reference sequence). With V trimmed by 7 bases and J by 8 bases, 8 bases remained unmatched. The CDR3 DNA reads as TGTGCCAGCACCAGCGGGGGGGCCCTGGATGAGCAGTTCTTC. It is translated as CASTSGGALDEQFF.

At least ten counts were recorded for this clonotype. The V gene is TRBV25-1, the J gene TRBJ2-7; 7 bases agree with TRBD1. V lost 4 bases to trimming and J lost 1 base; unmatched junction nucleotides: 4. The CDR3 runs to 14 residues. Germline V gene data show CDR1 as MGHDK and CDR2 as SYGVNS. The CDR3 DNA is TGTGCCAGCAGTGGAGACAGGGAGTCCTACGAGCAGTACTTC. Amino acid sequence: CASSGDRESYEQYF.

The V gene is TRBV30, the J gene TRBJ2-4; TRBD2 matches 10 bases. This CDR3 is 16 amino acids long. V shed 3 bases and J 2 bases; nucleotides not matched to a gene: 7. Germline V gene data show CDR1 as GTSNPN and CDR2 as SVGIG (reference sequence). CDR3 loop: CAWRRSGGGPKNIQYF. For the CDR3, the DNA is TGTGCCTGGAGGCGCAGCGGGGGGGGACCCAAAAACATTCAGTACTTC.

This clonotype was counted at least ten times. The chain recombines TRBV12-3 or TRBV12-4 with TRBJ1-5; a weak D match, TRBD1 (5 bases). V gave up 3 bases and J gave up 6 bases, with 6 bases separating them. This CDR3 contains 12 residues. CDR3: CASSFGGQPQHF. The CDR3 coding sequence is TGTGCCAGCAGTTTTGGGGGTCAGCCCCAGCATTTT.

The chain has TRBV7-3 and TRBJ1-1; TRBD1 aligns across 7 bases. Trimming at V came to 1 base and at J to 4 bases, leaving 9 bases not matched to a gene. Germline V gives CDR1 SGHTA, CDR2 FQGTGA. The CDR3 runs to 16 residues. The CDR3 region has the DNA TGTGCCAGCAGCTTAAAGATTGTAGGGGGCGGCACTGAAGCTTTCTTT. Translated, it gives CASSLKIVGGGTEAFF.

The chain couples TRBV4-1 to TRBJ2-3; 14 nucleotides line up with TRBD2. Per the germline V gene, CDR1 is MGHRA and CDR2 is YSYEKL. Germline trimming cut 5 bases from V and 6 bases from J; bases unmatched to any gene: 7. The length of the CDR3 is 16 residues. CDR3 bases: TGCGCCAGCAGCATGGGGGGACTAGCGGGGGCTGATACGCAGTATTTT. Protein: CASSMGGLAGADTQYF.

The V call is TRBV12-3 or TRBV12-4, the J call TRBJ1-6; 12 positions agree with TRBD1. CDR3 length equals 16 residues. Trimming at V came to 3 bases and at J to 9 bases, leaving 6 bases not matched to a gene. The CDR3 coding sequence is TGTGCCAGCAGTTTCTTTCTGGGACAGGGGGCTTCACCCCTCCACTTT. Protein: CASSFFLGQGASPLHF.

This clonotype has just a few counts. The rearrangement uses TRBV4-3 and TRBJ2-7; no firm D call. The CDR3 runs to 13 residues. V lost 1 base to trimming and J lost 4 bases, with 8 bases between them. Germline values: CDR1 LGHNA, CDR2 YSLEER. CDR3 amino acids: CASSQGVQYEQYF. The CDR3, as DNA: TGCGCCAGCAGCCAAGGGGTTCAGTACGAGCAGTACTTC.

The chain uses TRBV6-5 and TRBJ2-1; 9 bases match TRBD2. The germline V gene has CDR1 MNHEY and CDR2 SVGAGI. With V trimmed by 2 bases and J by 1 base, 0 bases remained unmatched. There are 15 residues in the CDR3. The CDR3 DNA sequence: TGTGCCAGCAGTTACGCGGGGGGGTCCTACAATGAGCAGTTCTTC. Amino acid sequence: CASSYAGGSYNEQFF.